This T cell receptor beta chain was observed in a study of T cell responses to AZD1222 COVID-19 vaccine. Whole-study findings and limits: Scientists sampled the repertoires only once the peak T cell response had passed. Elevations in Spike-specific TCR breadth and depth followed administration of two AZD1222 doses. Targets within unmutated variant regions were reportedly found for nearly half of spike-specific TCRs. The donor group comprised mostly white British people and more females; the analysis possibly underestimated clonal diversity.

The V end was cut by 0 bases, the J end by 4 bases, with 10 bases between. The CDR3 totals 14 residues. Germline V gene data show CDR1 as LGHNA and CDR2 as YSLEER. This clone was seen a few times. Its antigen is as yet unknown. Sequencing was performed with immunoSEQ multiplex PCR; in TCRdb, only in-frame clones are kept and a portion is missing. This sample has around 110,000 clones, with about 90% found just once. The chain joins TRBV4-3 to TRBJ2-7, with D possibly matching TRBD2 (5 bases). The receptor was derived from an adult in good health. Sample: peripheral blood, taken on day 0 of AZD1222 vaccination. CDR3 sequence reads: CASSQDRAGYEQYF. CDR3 in DNA: TGCGCCAGCAGCCAAGATCGCGCGGGTTACGAGCAGTACTTC.